The rows below give T cell receptor beta chains drawn from one sample of a study of TIL therapy for anti-PD-1-resistant metastatic lung cancer. Sequenced by immunoSEQ multiplex PCR; TCRdb stores in-frame clones only, minus some. The table lists approximately 47,000 clones, 80% to 90% of them singletons. Specimen: blood, collected at baseline. The receptor source for this set is a person aged 25 to 80 with non-small cell lung cancer. Each CDR3 is given without its conserved first and last residue.

cdr3_length j_call v_call cdr3_aa
10 TRBJ2-3 TRBV6-6 ATRDASDTQY
11 TRBJ2-3 TRBV2 ARPSEDTDTQY
10 TRBJ2-7 TRBV28 ASSLEGQGLN
11 TRBJ2-7 TRBV28 ASSSTGRYEQY
11 TRBJ2-1 TRBV11-3 ASSLGSDYEQF
12 TRBJ2-5 TRBV19 ASSIGGAQETQY
13 TRBJ1-2 TRBV27 ASSLSPDGHYGYT
11 TRBJ2-3 TRBV7-9 ASSLLGKDTQY
12 TRBJ2-7 TRBV28 ASSRVIPAYEQY
15 TRBJ2-7 TRBV21-1 ASSKARTDRSSYEQY
12 TRBJ2-7 TRBV6-5 ASSYDGSGYEQY
12 TRBJ2-7 TRBV28 ASSLPGITYEQY
15 TRBJ2-3 TRBV19 ASSWEPGLAGTDTQY
13 TRBJ2-3 TRBV5-6 ASSLGTRSTDTQY
12 TRBJ1-5 TRBV11-2 ASSSGGRFQPQH
11 TRBJ2-7 TRBV30 AWSVGVSDEQY
11 TRBJ1-5 TRBV12-3/TRBV12-4 ASRGGVDQPQH
14 TRBJ2-3 TRBV14 ASSQGTHSSTDTQY
11 TRBJ2-3 TRBV28 ASSSGQGDTQY
16 TRBJ2-3 TRBV28 ASKNPLGGKFGTDTQY
10 TRBJ1-1 TRBV28 ATSDRVYEAF
13 TRBJ1-1 TRBV7-9 ASSIYRGTNTEAF
9 TRBJ1-2 TRBV20-1 SAGDIYGYT
12 TRBJ2-5 TRBV5-1 ASSLAGGQETQY
13 TRBJ1-6 TRBV5-6 ASSLGSPANSPLH
11 TRBJ1-1 TRBV5-5 ASSPRQRAEAF
10 TRBJ1-2 TRBV5-6 ASSIGTAGYT
12 TRBJ1-6 TRBV7-2 ASRVDRGDSPLH
11 TRBJ1-4 TRBV4-2 ASSQGQGKKLF
11 TRBJ2-3 TRBV9 ASSVLTTDTQY
13 TRBJ1-1 TRBV5-6 ASSWGGQVNTEAF
13 TRBJ1-5 TRBV5-1 ASSSTDSSNQPQH
12 TRBJ1-6 TRBV5-4 ASTRDGGNSPLH
12 TRBJ2-4 TRBV28 ASSLVDRANVQY
15 TRBJ2-5 TRBV21-1 ASVPEGTGTFGETQY
10 TRBJ2-3 TRBV7-2 ASTAGGDTQY
10 TRBJ1-5 TRBV6-1 ASSEAKWPQH
11 TRBJ2-2 TRBV11-3 ASSFGFTGELF